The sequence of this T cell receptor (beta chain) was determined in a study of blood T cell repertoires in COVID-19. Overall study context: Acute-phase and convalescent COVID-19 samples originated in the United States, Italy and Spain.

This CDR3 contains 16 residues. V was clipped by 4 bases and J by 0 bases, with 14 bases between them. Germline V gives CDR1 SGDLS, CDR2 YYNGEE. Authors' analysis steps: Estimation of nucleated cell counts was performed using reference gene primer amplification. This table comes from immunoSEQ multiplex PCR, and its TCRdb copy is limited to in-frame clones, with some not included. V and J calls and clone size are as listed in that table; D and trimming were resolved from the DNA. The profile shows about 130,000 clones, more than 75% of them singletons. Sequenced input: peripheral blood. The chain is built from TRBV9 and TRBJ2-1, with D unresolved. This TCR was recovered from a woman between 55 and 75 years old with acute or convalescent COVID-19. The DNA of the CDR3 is TGTGCCAGCAGCTTACGAGCATCTGGCTCCTACAATGAGCAGTTCTTC. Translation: CASSLRASGSYNEQFF.